The present T cell receptor beta chain was sequenced within a study of blood T cell repertoires in COVID-19. There are 12 residues in the CDR3. Per the original data handling: Using reference gene primer amplification, nucleated cell counts were estimated. TCRdb keeps only in-frame clones here, not all; method: immunoSEQ multiplex PCR. The V and J calls and clone size come from that table; D and trimming were worked out from the DNA. The sample holds approximately 230,000 clones, roughly 88% seen once. The sequence was collected from a woman in her thirties with COVID-19, enrolled during active disease. The V and J genes are TRBV21-1 and TRBJ2-3; the D segment call TRBD2 is taken from the table without a DNA check. TRBV21-1 is deemed a pseudogene. The source material was peripheral blood. The CDR3, as DNA: TGTGCCAGTGTCCTTATCACAGATACGCAGTATTTT. It specifies CASVLITDTQYF.